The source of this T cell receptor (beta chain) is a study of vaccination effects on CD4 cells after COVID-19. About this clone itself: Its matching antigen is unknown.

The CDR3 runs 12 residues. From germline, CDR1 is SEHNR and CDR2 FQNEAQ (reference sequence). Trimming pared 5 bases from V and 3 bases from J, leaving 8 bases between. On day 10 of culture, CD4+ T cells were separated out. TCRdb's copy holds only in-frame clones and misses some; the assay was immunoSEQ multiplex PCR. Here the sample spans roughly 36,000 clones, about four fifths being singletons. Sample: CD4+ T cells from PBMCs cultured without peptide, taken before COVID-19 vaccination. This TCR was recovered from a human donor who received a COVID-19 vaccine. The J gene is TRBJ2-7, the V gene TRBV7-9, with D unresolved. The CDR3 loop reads CASSQSSYEQYF. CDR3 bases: TGTGCCAGCAGCCAGAGTAGCTACGAGCAGTACTTC.